Listed below are T cell receptor beta chains from one sample, sequenced in a study of technical replicates of blood from a few donors. Sequencing was performed with immunoSEQ multiplex PCR; in TCRdb, only in-frame clones are kept and a portion is missing. The table includes 55,000 to 65,000 clones, around 95% detected once. Sequencing used PBMCs. The origin of the receptors is a human donor in good health. Some clones in this sample may be carry-over from other donors' samples. Each CDR3 is given with its conserved first and last residue. The D gene is left open where the match is weak. Clone size is given for some rows only: seen once, a few or many times, or a class if the clone is expanded.

j_call d_call v_call clone_size cdr3_nt cdr3_aa
TRBJ2-7 TRBD2 TRBV7-9 - TGTGCCAGCAGCTTAGTCGGGACGGCCGGGGGGAGCTCCTACGAGCAGTACTTC CASSLVGTAGGSSYEQYF
TRBJ1-2 - TRBV7-2 - TGTGCCAGCAGCTCGCCAACCGAACGGACAGGCTACACCTTC CASSSPTERTGYTF
TRBJ2-3 TRBD2 TRBV9 - TGTGCCAGCAGCCTGGGACTAGACACAGATACGCAGTATTTT CASSLGLDTDTQYF
TRBJ2-5 - TRBV6-6 - TGTGCCAGCAGTTACTCCTCGACAGGATTCCAAGAGACCCAGTACTTC CASSYSSTGFQETQYF
TRBJ2-3 - TRBV6-5 - TGTGCCAGCAGTAAGGGACTCCACACAGATACGCAGTATTTT CASSKGLHTDTQYF
TRBJ1-1 - TRBV2 - TGTGCCAGCAGCGCCAAGTCTCAGGGCCGACCTGTGGCGAACACTGAAGCTTTCTTT CASSAKSQGRPVANTEAFF
TRBJ1-2 - TRBV5-4 - TGTGCCAGCAGTGTTGACAGAGTCTATGGCTACACCTTC CASSVDRVYGYTF
TRBJ2-5 TRBD2 TRBV9 once TGTGCCAGCAGCGTCGGACTAGCGATAAAAGAGACCCAGTACTTC CASSVGLAIKETQYF
TRBJ1-6 - TRBV9 - TGTGCCAGCAGCGTAGGACAGGTTAACTATAATTCACCCCTCCACTTT CASSVGQVNYNSPLHF
TRBJ2-7 TRBD1 TRBV2 - TGTGCCAGCAGTCCCGACAGGGGGCTGTACGAGCAGTACTTC CASSPDRGLYEQYF
TRBJ1-3 TRBD1 TRBV7-2 - TGTGCCAGCAGCTTAGCGGCAGGGGGGAGCAGAAACACCATATATTTT CASSLAAGGSRNTIYF
TRBJ1-4 TRBD1 TRBV9 once TGTGCCAGCAGCACAGGACAGGAGACAACTAATGAAAAACTGTTTTTT CASSTGQETTNEKLFF
TRBJ1-2 - TRBV13 - TGTGCCAGCAGCTTATACGAAGGGGGCTATGGCTACACCTTC CASSLYEGGYGYTF
TRBJ2-1 TRBD2 TRBV4-3 - TGCGCCAGCAGCCAGGAGCGGGAAGGTAACAATGAGCAGTTCTTC CASSQEREGNNEQFF
TRBJ2-2 TRBD2 TRBV4-2 once TGTGCCAGCAGCCAGTTACTAGCGGCGAACACCGGGGAGCTGTTTTTT CASSQLLAANTGELFF
TRBJ2-1 TRBD2 TRBV27 - TGTGCCAGCAGTTTAACGGGGGGCTCCTACAATGAGCAGTTCTTC CASSLTGGSYNEQFF
TRBJ2-5 TRBD2 TRBV5-1 - TGCGCCAGCAGCTTACTTGGGGAGGGGGAGACCCAGTACTTC CASSLLGEGETQYF
TRBJ2-6 TRBD1 TRBV7-8 - TGTGCCAGCAGCTTAGGCCAGGGGGCAAACTCTGGGGCCAACGTCCTGACTTTC CASSLGQGANSGANVLTF
TRBJ1-2 TRBD1 TRBV14 - TGTGCCAGCAGCGCCCGGGACAGGGTTGTCAGCTACACCTTC CASSARDRVVSYTF
TRBJ2-7 TRBD2 TRBV6-1 - TGTGCCAGCAGTGGCGCTAGCGGGGGAGGTTACGAGCAGTACTTC CASSGASGGGYEQYF
TRBJ1-5 TRBD1 TRBV6-4 - TGTGCCAGCATAGACAGGGATCCCTATAGCAATCAGCCCCAGCATTTT CASIDRDPYSNQPQHF
TRBJ2-7 TRBD1 TRBV10-3 - TGTGCCATCAGCGACAGGGTCGGCTCCTACGAGCAGTACTTC CAISDRVGSYEQYF
TRBJ2-5 TRBD1 TRBV5-1 - TGCGCCAGCAGCAAGGGACAGGGGGGGTCGGAGACCCAGTACTTC CASSKGQGGSETQYF
TRBJ2-5 TRBD2 TRBV18 - TGTGCCAGCTCACCAGGGCTAGCGGGAGAGGAGACCCAGTACTTC CASSPGLAGEETQYF
TRBJ1-4 TRBD1 TRBV7-7 - TGTGCCAGCAGAAAATACAGGGGTGAAAAACTGTTTTTT CASRKYRGEKLFF
TRBJ2-5 - TRBV19 once TGTGCCAGTATCCGGGCAAGGAGGGGATTAATTCAAGAGACCCAGTACTTC CASIRARRGLIQETQYF
TRBJ2-3 - TRBV7-2 - TGTGCCAGCAGCCGGGTTAGCACAGATACGCAGTATTTT CASSRVSTDTQYF